Each of the 27 T cell receptor beta chains below was sequenced from the same sample in a study of technical replicates of blood from several donors. TCRdb keeps only in-frame clones here, not all; method: immunoSEQ multiplex PCR. The sample consists of nearly 70,000 clones, around 91% of them appearing once. The source material was T cells isolated from PBMCs. All receptors derive from a human donor in good health.

V gene TRBV14 combines with J gene TRBJ2-3; perhaps TRBD2 as D (5 bases). The CDR3 is made up of 12 amino acids. V was pared by 0 bases and J by 9 bases, with 7 bases between. Germline CDR1 is SGHDN and CDR2 is FVKESK. The CDR3 DNA is TGTGCCAGCAGCCAAGAGCGGGTCACGCAGTATTTT. This sequence encodes CASSQERVTQYF.

A remark on this clone: This sample also contains other DNA sequences that code for the same CDR3. The chain joins TRBV9 to TRBJ2-3; TRBD2 matches 8 bases. V gave up 0 bases and J gave up 0 bases; unmatched junction bases: 0. There are 15 residues in the CDR3. Germline V gives CDR1 SGDLS, CDR2 YYNGEE. The CDR3 DNA is TGTGCCAGCAGCGTAGCTAGCGGGAGCACAGATACGCAGTATTTT. Translating it yields CASSVASGSTDTQYF.

This clone is a singleton in its sample. V and J are TRBV6-1 and TRBJ2-7; 9 bases fit TRBD2. J gave up 4 bases and V 5 bases, and 9 bases lay outside the gene matches. The CDR3 sequence is 15 residues long. CDR1 is MNHNS and CDR2 is SASEGT in the germline V gene. In nucleotides, the CDR3 is TGTGCCAGCAGTCGTAGCGGGAGTTCTAGTTACGAGCAGTACTTC. Translation: CASSRSGSSSYEQYF.

The rearrangement links TRBV9 to TRBJ1-1, with D possibly TRBD1 on 5 matching bases. CDR1 is SGDLS, CDR2 YYNGEE, per germline. V was trimmed by 4 bases and J by 4 bases, leaving 14 bases between them. The CDR3 is 14 residues long. The CDR3 coding sequence is TGTGCCAGCAGCCCTACAGGTGGGTTCACTGAAGCTTTCTTT. Its protein product is CASSPTGGFTEAFF.

The chain has TRBV23-1 and TRBJ2-5; a possible D gene is TRBD2 (5 bases). TRBV23-1 belongs to the ORF category, with a function that is uncertain. The CDR3 is made up of 16 amino acids. V shed 0 bases and J shed 4 bases, with 15 bases lying between them. DNA of the CDR3: TGCGCCAGCAGTCAATCGCGACTTACGGGGAGAGAGACCCAGTACTTC. As protein: CASSQSRLTGRETQYF.

This sequence joins TRBV9 and TRBJ2-3; 9 bases match TRBD2. The V gene's germline CDR1 is SGDLS and CDR2 YYNGEE. J lost 5 bases, V lost 6 bases, and 10 bases had no gene match. This CDR3 is 15 amino acids long. The CDR3 is CASTLGSGRLDTQYF. Here the CDR3 DNA reads TGTGCCAGCACCTTGGGTAGCGGGAGACTAGATACGCAGTATTTT.

The rearrangement joins TRBV5-1 to TRBJ2-3, with TRBD2 identical over 8 bases. CDR1 and CDR2 (germline): SGHRS, YFSETQ. Trimming at V came to 0 bases and at J to 2 bases, leaving 5 bases not matched to a gene. This CDR3 comprises 16 residues. CDR3: CASSLAPGLDTDTQYF. The DNA for the CDR3 is TGCGCCAGCAGCTTGGCCCCGGGACTAGACACAGATACGCAGTATTTT.

V gene TRBV7-2 combines with J gene TRBJ2-1, with D perhaps matching TRBD2 (6 bases). V was clipped by 1 base and J by 3 bases, with 10 bases between them. The CDR3 runs to 15 residues. The germline V gene has CDR1 SGHTA and CDR2 FQGNSA. This CDR3 reads CASSLVAGFYNEQFF. The CDR3 DNA sequence: TGTGCCAGCAGCTTAGTGGCGGGATTCTACAATGAGCAGTTCTTC.

This chain connects TRBV27 to TRBJ2-7, with TRBD2 matching over 13 bases. Unmatched junction bases numbered 5, after V lost 3 bases and J lost 6 bases. The CDR3 extends over 15 amino acids. In germline, CDR1 is MNHEY, CDR2 SMNVEV (reference sequence). CDR3 sequence (DNA): TGTGCCAGCAGTTTGACTAGCGGGAGGCTTTTCGAGCAGTACTTC. Amino acid sequence: CASSLTSGRLFEQYF.

The chain couples TRBV15 to TRBJ2-1, with D perhaps TRBD2 (6 bases). Germline loops: CDR1 LNHNV, CDR2 YYDKDF (reference sequence). Trimming shortened V by 0 bases and J by 4 bases, and 13 bases separated the two germline ends. The CDR3 totals 16 residues. The CDR3 protein is CATSRDTSGGYNEQFF. In DNA form, the CDR3 reads TGTGCCACCAGCAGAGATACCAGCGGAGGGTACAATGAGCAGTTCTTC.

The V and J genes are TRBV20-1 and TRBJ2-7; TRBD1 agrees at 7 bases. The CDR3 has 11 residues. J lost 6 bases, V lost 2 bases, and 1 base had no gene match. From germline, CDR1 is DFQATT and CDR2 SNEGSKA (reference sequence). The CDR3 spells CSARKGAEQYF. The CDR3 DNA reads TGCAGTGCTAGAAAGGGGGCCGAGCAGTACTTC.

This chain links TRBV9 with TRBJ1-1; a weak D match, TRBD1 (5 bases). Trimming cost V 3 bases and J 7 bases, with 16 bases left between them. The CDR3 extends over 14 amino acids. In germline, CDR1 is SGDLS, CDR2 YYNGEE. The DNA of the CDR3 is TGTGCCAGCAGCGGGGGGAGGGATCGGGGTGAAGCTTTCTTT. Protein sequence: CASSGGRDRGEAFF.

This chain connects TRBV7-3 to TRBJ1-2; D not certain. Germline lookup yields CDR1 SGHTA and CDR2 FQGTGA. The length of the CDR3 is 15 residues. Trimming took 0 bases from V and 3 from J, leaving 11 bases between them. CDR3 in amino acids: CASSLTGRSDYGYTF. The CDR3, as DNA: TGTGCCAGCAGCTTAACAGGCAGGTCCGACTATGGCTACACCTTC.

This chain links TRBV5-1 with TRBJ2-1; 13 bases line up with TRBD2. The CDR3 totals 15 residues. The V gene's germline CDR1 is SGHRS and CDR2 YFSETQ. Losses at the gene ends were 3 bases for V and 8 bases for J; bases not matched to a gene: 5. CDR3 sequence: CASSWGTSGTYEQFF. The CDR3 nucleotides read TGCGCCAGCAGCTGGGGGACTAGCGGGACCTATGAGCAGTTCTTC. Filled out from reference TRBV5-1 and TRBJ2-1, the complete variable domain reads KAGVTQTPRYLIKTRGQQVTLSCSPISGHRSVSWYQQTPGQGLQFLFEYFSETQRNKGNFPGRFSGRQFSNSRSEMNVSTLELGDSALYLCASSWGTSGTYEQFFGPGTRLTVL.

Here the CDR3 reads CASSTGSGTQYF. CDR3 coding DNA: TGTGCCAGCAGCACAGGGTCCGGGACCCAGTACTTC. The chain links TRBV7-3 to TRBJ2-5, with D perhaps matching TRBD1 (6 bases). The germline gives CDR1 SGHTA, CDR2 FQGTGA. The CDR3 length is 12 residues. V lost 5 bases, J lost 7 bases, and 11 bases lay in between.

The chain joins TRBV11-2 to TRBJ1-2; TRBD1 matches 7 bases. CDR3 length: 16 amino acids. Germline CDR1 is SGHAT and CDR2 is FQNNGV. With 1 base clipped from V and 0 bases from J, the junction kept 5 bases outside the gene matches. The DNA of the CDR3 is TGTGCCAGCAGCTTAGGGACAGGCGCTCCTAACTATGGCTACACCTTC. This gives the protein CASSLGTGAPNYGYTF.

In this sample, this clone turned up a few times. The chain links TRBV2 to TRBJ1-1; no firm D call. The CDR3 runs 13 residues. Trimming cost V 3 bases and J 3 bases, with 8 bases left between them. Germline V CDR1 and CDR2: SNHLY, FYNNEI. The DNA of the CDR3 is TGTGCCAGCAGTGAGAAGGAGTACACTGAAGCTTTCTTT. Protein sequence: CASSEKEYTEAFF.

This CDR3 reads CASSQASGAYEQYF. The CDR3 nucleotides read TGTGCCAGCAGCCAGGCTAGCGGGGCCTACGAGCAGTACTTC. The gene calls are TRBV4-2 and TRBJ2-7; 9 bases are shared with TRBD2. Per the germline V gene, CDR1 is LGHNA and CDR2 is YNFKEQ. The CDR3 loop spans 14 amino acids. J gave up 2 bases and V 3 bases, and 2 bases lay outside the gene matches.

V and J are TRBV4-1 and TRBJ2-3; 9 bases match TRBD2. After removal of 0 bases from V and 4 bases from J, the junction contained 5 bases not matched to a gene. The V gene's germline CDR1 is MGHRA and CDR2 YSYEKL. There are 16 residues in the CDR3. CDR3 in DNA: TGCGCCAGCAGCCAAGATCTAGCGGGGACTCCAGATACGCAGTATTTT. Amino acids: CASSQDLAGTPDTQYF.

This chain joins TRBV9 and TRBJ2-1; no firm D call. V lost 4 bases and J lost 8, with 7 bases in between. CDR3 length: 11 amino acids. Germline lookup yields CDR1 SGDLS and CDR2 YYNGEE. The CDR3 DNA follows: TGTGCCAGCAGCCAGTTGCATGAGCAGTTCTTC. Translated, it gives CASSQLHEQFF.

The rearrangement links TRBV28 to TRBJ2-1; 8 nucleotides match TRBD2. The CDR3 length is 14 residues. CDR1 and CDR2 from the germline V gene are MDHEN and SYDVKM. The V segment lost 7 bases and the J segment 7 bases; nucleotides outside the gene matches: 9. CDR3 sequence (DNA): TGTGCCAGCACCGGAGCGGGAGCCATGAATGAGCAGTTCTTC. It is translated as CASTGAGAMNEQFF.

The chain uses TRBV18 and TRBJ1-2, with a tentative D call TRBD1 (5 bases). The germline CDR1 and CDR2 sequences are KGHSH and LQKENI. The germline V and J ends were trimmed by 0 bases and 4 bases, with 12 bases remaining between them. CDR3 length: 15 amino acids. The CDR3 DNA reads TGTGCCAGCTCACCACCGGACACCTATCCCTATGGCTACACCTTC. As protein: CASSPPDTYPYGYTF.

CDR3: CASSSVRGMQFF. The CDR3 DNA sequence: TGTGCCAGCAGCTCAGTACGGGGAATGCAGTTCTTC. The rearrangement joins TRBV11-3 to TRBJ2-1, with D perhaps TRBD2 (5 bases). This CDR3 is 12 amino acids long. CDR1 SGHNT and CDR2 YENEEA come from the germline V gene. V gave up 4 bases and J gave up 12 bases, with 13 bases separating them.

The rearrangement links TRBV6-5 to TRBJ1-1, with TRBD1 identical over 9 bases. The germline CDR1 and CDR2 sequences are MNHEY and SVGAGI. The CDR3 runs 13 residues. The junction had 6 bases not matched to a gene; V was cut back by 8 bases and J by 5 bases. This CDR3 is CASSTGGETEAFF. The CDR3 bases are TGTGCCAGCTCGACAGGGGGAGAAACTGAAGCTTTCTTT.

The chain combines TRBV7-3 with TRBJ2-1; 9 bases align to TRBD2. The V and J ends lost 5 bases and 1 base, in that order; junction bases with no gene match: 6. The CDR3 loop spans 16 amino acids. CDR1 is SGHTA and CDR2 is FQGTGA in the germline V gene. This CDR3 is CASSASSGISYNEQFF. DNA for the CDR3: TGTGCCAGCAGCGCCTCTAGCGGGATTTCCTACAATGAGCAGTTCTTC.

This clone was picked up one time. This sequence joins TRBV6-1 and TRBJ1-3; 7 bases fit TRBD1. This CDR3 contains 14 residues. Losses at the gene ends were 6 bases for V and 5 bases for J; bases not matched to a gene: 7. Germline V gene lookup returns CDR1 MNHNS and CDR2 SASEGT. CDR3: CASSQTGLRNTIYF. The CDR3 bases are TGTGCCAGCAGCCAGACAGGGTTACGAAACACCATATATTTT.

The V call is TRBV4-1, the J call TRBJ1-5, with TRBD1 matching over 7 bases. The J segment lost 6 bases and the V segment lost 5 bases, leaving 7 bases of the junction unmatched. Germline V gene lookup returns CDR1 MGHRA and CDR2 YSYEKL. This CDR3 is built from 14 residues. The CDR3 protein is CASSEQGRAQPQHF. The CDR3 coding sequence is TGCGCCAGCAGCGAACAGGGGCGCGCTCAGCCCCAGCATTTT.